These 20 T cell receptor beta chains came from one sample sequenced in a study of T cell repertoires in cytomegalovirus infection. TCRdb reprocessed the reads with MiXCR, giving one entry per CDR3 protein. The data contain roughly 87,000 distinct CDR3 sequences, about 31% of them singletons. These TCRs are of unknown antigen specificity. This material consisted of CD8+ T cells from cultured PBMCs, taken from culture after CMV antigen stimulation. The receptors derive from a human donor in good health (CMV status not recorded). Some clones in this sample may be carry-over from other donors' samples.

Concerning this clonotype itself: A read error may be the cause here, since a much bigger clone is one base away. The rearrangement uses TRBV2 and TRBJ2-3; 7 bases agree with TRBD1. With 5 bases clipped from V and 3 bases from J, the junction kept 8 bases outside the gene matches. The CDR3 extends over 15 amino acids. CDR1 SNHLY and CDR2 FYNNEI come from the germline V gene. CDR3 protein: CASSTGQVVTDTQYF. The CDR3 DNA reads as TGTGCCAGCAGTACCGGACAGGTCGTGACAGATACGCAGTATTTT.

This clonotype occurred a few times. The chain carries TRBV12-3 or TRBV12-4 and TRBJ1-2; 10 bases map to TRBD1. V dropped 6 bases and J dropped 1; count of bases not matched to a gene: 8. The CDR3 sequence is 16 residues long. The CDR3 DNA sequence: TGTGCCAGCAGGGGAGGGGGACAGGGGTATAACTATGGCTACACCTTC. This translates into CASRGGGQGYNYGYTF.

V usage is TRBV2 and J usage is TRBJ2-4, with 7 nucleotides matching TRBD1. Trimming took 5 bases from V and 3 from J; bases not matched to a gene: 4. Germline V lookup: CDR1 SNHLY, CDR2 FYNNEI. The CDR3 covers 14 residues. CDR3 DNA: TGTGCCAGCAGTCAGGGACAGCGCAAAAACATTCAGTACTTC. Its translation: CASSQGQRKNIQYF.

This chain joins TRBV7-6 and TRBJ1-1; TRBD1 is a possible D gene (5 bases). This CDR3 is 12 amino acids long. The germline CDR1 and CDR2 sequences are SGHVS and FNYEAQ. V lost 6 bases to trimming and J lost 11 bases, with 16 bases between them. CDR3 bases: TGTGCCAGCAGTTCTCAACAGGTGGGGGCTTTCTTT. This translates into CASSSQQVGAFF.

This chain links TRBV27 with TRBJ2-5; 9 nucleotides line up with TRBD2. There are 15 residues in the CDR3. V lost 4 bases, J lost 4 bases, and 7 bases stayed unmatched. From germline, CDR1 is MNHEY and CDR2 SMNVEV (reference sequence). CDR3 bases: TGTGCCAGCAGTTCATCTAGCGGGGTAGGAGAGACCCAGTACTTC. Its translation: CASSSSSGVGETQYF.

The rearrangement links TRBV2 to TRBJ2-5; 9 bases agree with TRBD1. Germline CDR1 and CDR2: SNHLY and FYNNEI. This CDR3 is 12 amino acids long. V shed 10 bases and J 4 bases; nucleotides not matched to a gene: 4. DNA for the CDR3: TGTGCCATCGGACAGGGGCTAGAGACCCAGTACTTC. As protein: CAIGQGLETQYF.

The CDR3 loop is CASSLTGVSYNEQFF. DNA for the CDR3: TGTGCCAGCAGCTTAACGGGGGTCTCCTACAATGAGCAGTTCTTC. The chain has TRBV7-3 and TRBJ2-1; either TRBD1 or TRBD2 may supply D (5 bases each). This CDR3 has 15 residues. V lost 0 bases to trimming and J lost 0 bases, with 6 bases between them. The germline V gene encodes CDR1 SGHTA and CDR2 FQGTGA.

For the CDR3, the DNA is TGTGCCAGCAGCTTGGGACAGGGGGTGGGCGAGCAGTACTTC. Its translation is CASSLGQGVGEQYF. V gene TRBV7-4 combines with J gene TRBJ2-7; 11 nucleotides agree with TRBD1. V trimming: 3 bases; J trimming: 6 bases; junction bases outside the gene matches: 4. Germline V gene data show CDR1 as SGHVT and CDR2 as SQSDAQ. The CDR3 is made up of 14 amino acids.

This clonotype was detected only a few times. This chain's CDR3 is CASSQAQGANAEAFF. Here the CDR3 DNA reads TGCGCCAGCAGCCAGGCACAGGGGGCGAACGCAGAAGCTTTCTTT. V usage is TRBV4-1 and J usage is TRBJ1-1; the match to TRBD1 covers 9 bases. The V segment lost 3 bases and the J segment 8 bases; nucleotides outside the gene matches: 10. CDR1 and CDR2 (germline): MGHRA, YSYEKL. This CDR3 contains 15 residues.

The chain combines TRBV7-2 with TRBJ2-1, with D hard to call. The CDR3 contains 16 residues. Germline CDR1 and CDR2: SGHTA and FQGNSA. Trimming took off 1 base at V and 5 bases at J, with 15 bases between the two ends. The CDR3 DNA is TGTGCCAGCAGCTTAGTGGCGGCCCCCCTGGACAATGAGCAGTTCTTC. It yields the protein CASSLVAAPLDNEQFF.

This clonotype was recorded many times. The chain combines TRBV7-2 with TRBJ2-2, with a tentative D call TRBD2 (6 bases). V gave up 2 bases and J gave up 5 bases, with 15 bases separating them. This CDR3 spans 16 amino acids. The germline gives CDR1 SGHTA, CDR2 FQGNSA. The CDR3 here is CASSLRAGGGTGELFF. The CDR3 DNA follows: TGTGCCAGCAGCTTAAGGGCCGGGGGTGGTACCGGGGAGCTGTTTTTT.

This sequence joins TRBV24-1 and TRBJ2-1; TRBD2 matches 7 bases. The V gene end was trimmed by 4 bases and the J gene end by 15 bases; junction bases not matched to a gene: 8. The CDR3 spans 12 residues. Germline lookup yields CDR1 KGHDR and CDR2 SFDVKD. The CDR3 region has the DNA TGTGCCACCAGTGAAGGAGCGGGGTCGCTGTTCTTC. This encodes CATSEGAGSLFF.

The rearrangement links TRBV5-4 to TRBJ2-3; 11 nucleotides match TRBD2. V shed 1 base and J 2 bases; nucleotides not matched to a gene: 3. This CDR3 contains 16 residues. CDR1 is SGHNT, CDR2 YYREEE, per germline (reference sequence). In DNA, the CDR3 is TGTGCCAGCAGCTTGTCTAGCGGGGGGTACACAGATACGCAGTATTTT. Translated, it gives CASSLSSGGYTDTQYF.

The chain carries TRBV7-9 and TRBJ2-7; TRBD1 might be the D (6 bases). Trimming removed 4 bases from V and 2 bases from J, with 12 bases in between. Germline V gene data show CDR1 as SEHNR and CDR2 as FQNEAQ (reference sequence). The CDR3 totals 14 residues. The CDR3 DNA follows: TGTGCCAGCAGCTCCCCGGACAGAGCCTACGAGCAGTACTTC. Residues: CASSSPDRAYEQYF.

The genes are TRBV7-2 and TRBJ2-5, with D hard to call. Germline-derived CDR1 and CDR2 are SGHTA and FQGNSA. This CDR3 contains 14 residues. With 5 bases removed from V and 4 bases from J, the gap between germline ends came to 14 bases. The CDR3 protein is CASSPSFYPETQYF. CDR3 nucleotide sequence: TGTGCCAGCAGCCCGTCCTTTTACCCAGAGACCCAGTACTTC.

The chain employs TRBV6-2 or TRBV6-3 and TRBJ2-4; 9 bases are a match to TRBD2. The CDR3 covers 21 residues. After removal of 2 bases from V and 2 bases from J, the junction contained 19 bases not matched to a gene. Germline CDR1 reads MNHEY; CDR2 reads SVGEGT. The CDR3 here is CASSYPTDWGGGAATKNIQYF. The CDR3 coding sequence is TGTGCCAGCAGTTACCCGACCGATTGGGGCGGGGGGGCCGCAACCAAAAACATTCAGTACTTC.

This clonotype was recorded a few times. V usage is TRBV7-2 and J usage is TRBJ2-1, with D possibly matching TRBD1 (6 bases). This CDR3 spans 15 amino acids. Germline loops: CDR1 SGHTA, CDR2 FQGNSA. V was trimmed by 6 bases and J by 2 bases, leaving 14 bases between them. CDR3 in amino acids: CASRFRDIPYNEQFF. For the CDR3, the DNA is TGTGCCAGCAGATTCCGGGACATACCCTACAATGAGCAGTTCTTC. Combining the CDR3 with reference TRBV7-2 and TRBJ2-1 gives the whole variable domain GAGVSQSPSNKVTEKGKDVELRCDPISGHTALYWYRQSLGQGLEFLIYFQGNSAPDKSGLPSDRFSAERTGGSVSTLTIQRTQQEDSAVYLCASRFRDIPYNEQFFGPGTRLTVL.

The chain employs TRBV2 and TRBJ1-2, with 7 bases lining up with TRBD1. Trimming cost V 7 bases and J 7 bases; bases outside gene matches: 3. In germline, CDR1 is SNHLY, CDR2 FYNNEI. The CDR3 is 11 residues long. CDR3 bases: TGTGCCAGCACCGGGACAGTTGGCTACACCTTC. Translation gives CASTGTVGYTF.

This sequence joins TRBV11-2 and TRBJ2-3; D is uncertain. This CDR3 has 13 residues. Germline V gives CDR1 SGHAT, CDR2 FQNNGV. The V end was cut by 5 bases, the J end by 4 bases, with 10 bases between. CDR3 sequence reads: CASSMSRADTQYF. CDR3 bases: TGTGCCAGCAGCATGAGTCGGGCAGATACGCAGTATTTT.

The V gene is TRBV20-1, the J gene TRBJ1-2; tentative D call: TRBD1 (5 bases). Germline V gene sequence: CDR1 DFQATT, CDR2 SNEGSKA (reference sequence). The V gene lost 6 bases and the J gene lost 7 bases, with 15 bases spanning the gap. The CDR3 extends over 12 amino acids. The CDR3 nucleotides read TGCAGTGCCGGATTTGGGGGACCTGGCTACACCTTC. It translates to CSAGFGGPGYTF.